A selection of T cell receptor beta chains follows, all from one sample in a study of blood T cell repertoires in COVID-19. Clones were read by immunoSEQ multiplex PCR, and TCRdb kept only the in-frame ones, dropping some. The sample yields 120,000 to 150,000 clones, around 80% seen once. The sequenced material came from peripheral blood. These receptors all stem from a human donor with acute or convalescent COVID-19. The donor label of this sample is uncertain. CDR3s leave out the opening cysteine and the closing phenylalanine or tryptophan.

TRBJ1-1	11	TRBV29-1	SVGHRVDTEAF
TRBJ1-1	9	TRBV6-5	ASSRDTEAF
TRBJ1-1	14	TRBV4-1	ASSPRDRGLDTEAF
TRBJ2-1	11	TRBV9	ASSVAWRDEQF
TRBJ1-5	14	TRBV6-1	ASSAGHRGGNQPQH
TRBJ1-1	12	TRBV6-5	ASSSLSGDTEAF
TRBJ1-3	13	TRBV6-5	ASSYSYRGGNTIY
TRBJ2-3	12	TRBV19	ASSMQRSTDTQY
TRBJ2-7	13	TRBV3-1/TRBV3-2	ASSHGGGAGDEQY
TRBJ1-1	11	TRBV2	ASTPTGNTEAF
TRBJ2-6	17	TRBV5-6	ASSLRDRGFSSGANVLT
TRBJ2-7	10	TRBV7-9	ASSRQGDEQY
TRBJ2-5	11	TRBV5-6	ASSHRDQETQY
TRBJ1-2	12	TRBV6-2/TRBV6-3	ASSFPRGDYGYT
TRBJ2-7	10	TRBV5-1	ASSLQSDEQY
TRBJ1-2	14	TRBV27	ASSSSAGGVGYGYT
TRBJ1-5	12	TRBV2	ASRGQYSNQPQH
TRBJ2-1	13	TRBV7-9	ASSLAGARLDEQF
TRBJ2-7	13	TRBV7-2	ASSLNGQGAYEQY
TRBJ1-2	12	TRBV5-4	ASSLEGARYGYT
TRBJ2-2	11	TRBV10-1	ASRTGGTGELF
TRBJ1-6	13	TRBV18	ASSPQGQDNSPLH
TRBJ2-7	11	TRBV12-3/TRBV12-4	ASSFDRTYEQY
TRBJ2-7	13	TRBV6-5	ASSIGTPGGYEQY
TRBJ2-1	12	TRBV3-1/TRBV3-2	ASSRANPYNEQF
TRBJ1-6	14	TRBV5-5	ASSLAVNRHDSPLH
TRBJ2-3	13	TRBV7-7	ASSYTSASTDTQY
TRBJ1-1	14	TRBV6-5	ASSYSMGGSRTEAF
TRBJ1-4	14	TRBV4-1	ASSQSRGLESEKLF
TRBJ2-7	11	TRBV3-1/TRBV3-2	ASSLRGIYEQY
TRBJ1-1	12	TRBV6-5	ASRPVQGSTEAF
TRBJ1-2	11	TRBV6-5	AGGTGGVYGYT
TRBJ1-1	12	TRBV4-2	ASSQVGRGTEAF
TRBJ2-5	8	TRBV6-4	ASSEETQY
TRBJ2-7	11	TRBV6-5	ATSRMGQNEQY
TRBJ1-1	11	TRBV7-9	ASNDRANTEAF
TRBJ2-7	11	TRBV7-9	ASSPPTGVEQY
TRBJ2-1	11	TRBV4-2	ASRLGGNNEQF
TRBJ2-5	11	TRBV5-1	ASSLSGGETQY
TRBJ2-1	14	TRBV29-1	SVEGGDRGRENEQF
TRBJ2-2	13	TRBV11-2	ASSLDLAGGGELF